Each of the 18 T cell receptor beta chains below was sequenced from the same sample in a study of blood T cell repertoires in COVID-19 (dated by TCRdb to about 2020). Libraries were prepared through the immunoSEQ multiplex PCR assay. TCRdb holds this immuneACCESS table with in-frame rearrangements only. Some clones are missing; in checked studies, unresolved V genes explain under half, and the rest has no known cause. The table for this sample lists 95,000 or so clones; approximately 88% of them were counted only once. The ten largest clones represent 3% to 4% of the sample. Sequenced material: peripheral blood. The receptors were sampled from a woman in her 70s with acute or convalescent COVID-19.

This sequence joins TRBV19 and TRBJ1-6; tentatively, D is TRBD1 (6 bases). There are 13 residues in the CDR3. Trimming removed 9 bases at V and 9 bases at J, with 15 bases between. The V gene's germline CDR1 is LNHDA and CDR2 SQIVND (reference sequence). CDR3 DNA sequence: TGTGCCAGCAGAGGACAGCTACCTTCACCCCTCCACTTT. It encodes CASRGQLPSPLHF.

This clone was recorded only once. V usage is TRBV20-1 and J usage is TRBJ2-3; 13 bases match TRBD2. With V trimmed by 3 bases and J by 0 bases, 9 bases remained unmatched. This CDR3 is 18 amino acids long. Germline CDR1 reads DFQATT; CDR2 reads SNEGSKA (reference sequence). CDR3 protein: CSASSGLAGVTSTDTQYF. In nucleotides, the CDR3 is TGCAGTGCTAGTTCTGGACTAGCGGGGGTCACGAGCACAGATACGCAGTATTTT.

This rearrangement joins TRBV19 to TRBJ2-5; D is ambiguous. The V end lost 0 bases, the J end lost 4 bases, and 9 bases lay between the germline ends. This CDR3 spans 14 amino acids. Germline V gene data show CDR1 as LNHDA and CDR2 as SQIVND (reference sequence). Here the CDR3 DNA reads TGTGCCAGTAGTATAGAAGGTGGGCCAGAGACCCAGTACTTC. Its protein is CASSIEGGPETQYF.

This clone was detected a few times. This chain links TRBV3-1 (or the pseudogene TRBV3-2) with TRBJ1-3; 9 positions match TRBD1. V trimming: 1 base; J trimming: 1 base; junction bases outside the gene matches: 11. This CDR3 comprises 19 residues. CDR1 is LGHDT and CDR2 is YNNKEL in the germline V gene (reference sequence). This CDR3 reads CASSQAPLIGQGSGNTIYF. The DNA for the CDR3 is TGTGCCAGCAGCCAAGCTCCATTAATCGGACAGGGGTCTGGAAACACCATATATTTT.

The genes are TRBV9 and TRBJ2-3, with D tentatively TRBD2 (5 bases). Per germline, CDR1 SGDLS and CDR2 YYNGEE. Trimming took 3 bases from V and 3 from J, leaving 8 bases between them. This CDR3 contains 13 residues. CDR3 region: CASSALVTDTQYF. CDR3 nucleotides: TGTGCCAGCAGCGCACTAGTTACAGATACGCAGTATTTT.

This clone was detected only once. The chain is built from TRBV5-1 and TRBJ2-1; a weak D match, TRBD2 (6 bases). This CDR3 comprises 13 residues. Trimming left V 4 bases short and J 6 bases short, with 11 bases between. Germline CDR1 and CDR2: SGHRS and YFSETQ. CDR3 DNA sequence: TGCGCCAGCAGCCCCGGGACTCCCAATGAGCAGTTCTTC. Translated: CASSPGTPNEQFF.

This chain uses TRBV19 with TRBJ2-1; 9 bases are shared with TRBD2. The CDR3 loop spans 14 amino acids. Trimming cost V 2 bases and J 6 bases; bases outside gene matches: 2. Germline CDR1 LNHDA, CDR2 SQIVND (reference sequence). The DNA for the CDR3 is TGTGCCAGTAGTATACTAGCGGGAATCAATGAGCAGTTCTTC. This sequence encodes CASSILAGINEQFF. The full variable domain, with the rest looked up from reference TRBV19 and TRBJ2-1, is DGGITQSPKYLFRKEGQNVTLSCEQNLNHDAMYWYRQDPGQGLRLIYYSQIVNDFQKGDIAEGYSVSREKKESFPLTVTSAQKNPTAFYLCASSILAGINEQFFGPGTRLTVL.

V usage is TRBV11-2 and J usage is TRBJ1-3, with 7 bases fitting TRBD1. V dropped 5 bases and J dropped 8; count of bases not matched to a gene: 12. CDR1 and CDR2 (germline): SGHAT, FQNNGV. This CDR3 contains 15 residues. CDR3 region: CASSPPRTGHDTIYF. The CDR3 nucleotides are TGTGCCAGCAGCCCGCCTCGGACAGGACATGACACCATATATTTT.

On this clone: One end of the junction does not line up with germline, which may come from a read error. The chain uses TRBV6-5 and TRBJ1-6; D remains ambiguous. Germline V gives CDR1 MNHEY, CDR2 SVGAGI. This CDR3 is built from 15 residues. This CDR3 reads CASREGRSFNSPLHF. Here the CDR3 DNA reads TGTGCCAGCAGGGAGGGCAGGTCCTTTAATTCACCCCTCCACTTT.

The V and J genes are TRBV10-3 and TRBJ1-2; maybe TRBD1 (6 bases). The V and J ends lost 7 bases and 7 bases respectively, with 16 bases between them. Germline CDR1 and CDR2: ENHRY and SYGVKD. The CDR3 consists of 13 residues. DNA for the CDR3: TGTGCCATCACTACAGGGTTGGGTATTGGCTACACCTTC. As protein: CAITTGLGIGYTF.

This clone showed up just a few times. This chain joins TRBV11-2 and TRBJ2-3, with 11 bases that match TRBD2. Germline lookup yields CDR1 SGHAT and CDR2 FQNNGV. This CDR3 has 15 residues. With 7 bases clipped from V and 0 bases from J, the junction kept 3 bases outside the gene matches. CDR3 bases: TGTGCCAGCAACCTAGCGGGGGGTAGCACAGATACGCAGTATTTT. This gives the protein CASNLAGGSTDTQYF.

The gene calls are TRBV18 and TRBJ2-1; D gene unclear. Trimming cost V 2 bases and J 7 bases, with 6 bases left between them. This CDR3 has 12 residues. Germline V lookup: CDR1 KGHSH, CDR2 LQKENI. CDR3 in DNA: TGTGCCAGCTCACCAAACAGAAATGAGCAGTTCTTC. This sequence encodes CASSPNRNEQFF.

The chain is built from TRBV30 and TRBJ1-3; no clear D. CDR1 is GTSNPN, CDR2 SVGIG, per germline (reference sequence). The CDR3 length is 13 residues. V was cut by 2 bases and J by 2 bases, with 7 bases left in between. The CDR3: CAWSLRAGNTIYF. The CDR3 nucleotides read TGTGCCTGGAGTCTCCGGGCTGGAAACACCATATATTTT.

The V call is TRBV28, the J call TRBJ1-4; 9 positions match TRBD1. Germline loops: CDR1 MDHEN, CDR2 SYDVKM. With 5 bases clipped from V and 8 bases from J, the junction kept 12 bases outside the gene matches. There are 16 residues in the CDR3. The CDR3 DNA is TGTGCCAGCAGTGCCTCAGCGGGACAGGGATGGGAAAAACTGTTTTTT. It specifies CASSASAGQGWEKLFF.

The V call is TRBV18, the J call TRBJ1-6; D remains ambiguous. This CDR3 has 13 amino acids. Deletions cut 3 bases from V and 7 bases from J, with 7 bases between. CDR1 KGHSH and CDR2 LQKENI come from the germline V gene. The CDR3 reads CASSPDKNSPLHF. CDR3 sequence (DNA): TGTGCCAGCTCACCTGACAAGAATTCACCCCTCCACTTT. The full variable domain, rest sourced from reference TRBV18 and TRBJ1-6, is NAGVMQNPRHLVRRRGQEARLRCSPMKGHSHVYWYRQLPEEGLKFMVYLQKENIIDESGMPKERFSAEFPKEGPSILRIQQVVRGDSAAYFCASSPDKNSPLHFGNGTRLTVT.

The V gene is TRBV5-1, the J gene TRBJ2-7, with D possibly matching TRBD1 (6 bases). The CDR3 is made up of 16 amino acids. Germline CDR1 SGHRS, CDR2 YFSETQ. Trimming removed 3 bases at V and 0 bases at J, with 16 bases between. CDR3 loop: CASSYRDLSFSYEQYF. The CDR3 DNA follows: TGCGCCAGCAGCTACAGGGACCTCTCCTTCTCCTACGAGCAGTACTTC.

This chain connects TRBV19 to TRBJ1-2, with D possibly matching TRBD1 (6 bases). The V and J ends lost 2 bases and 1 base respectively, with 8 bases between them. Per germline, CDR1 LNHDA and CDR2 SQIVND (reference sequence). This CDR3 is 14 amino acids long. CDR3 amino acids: CASSIIGGNYGYTF. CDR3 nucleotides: TGTGCCAGTAGTATAATAGGGGGTAACTATGGCTACACCTTC.

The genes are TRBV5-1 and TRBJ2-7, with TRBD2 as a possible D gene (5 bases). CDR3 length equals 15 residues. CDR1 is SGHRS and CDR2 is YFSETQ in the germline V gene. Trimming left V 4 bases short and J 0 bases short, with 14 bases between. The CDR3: CASSPSRRSSYEQYF. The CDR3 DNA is TGCGCCAGCAGCCCGTCGAGGAGGAGCTCCTACGAGCAGTACTTC.